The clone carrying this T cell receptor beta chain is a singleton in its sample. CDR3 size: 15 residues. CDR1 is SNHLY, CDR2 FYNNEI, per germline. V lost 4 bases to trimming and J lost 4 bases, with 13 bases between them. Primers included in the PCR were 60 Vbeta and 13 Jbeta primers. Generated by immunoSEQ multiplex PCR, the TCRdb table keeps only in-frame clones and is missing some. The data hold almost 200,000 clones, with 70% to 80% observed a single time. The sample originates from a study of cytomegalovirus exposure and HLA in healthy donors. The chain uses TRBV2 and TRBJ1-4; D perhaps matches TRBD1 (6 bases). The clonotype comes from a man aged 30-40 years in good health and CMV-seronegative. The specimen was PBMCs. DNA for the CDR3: TGTGCCAGCAGTGGGCGACAGGCCCTTAATGAAAAACTGTTTTTT. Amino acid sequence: CASSGRQALNEKLFF.